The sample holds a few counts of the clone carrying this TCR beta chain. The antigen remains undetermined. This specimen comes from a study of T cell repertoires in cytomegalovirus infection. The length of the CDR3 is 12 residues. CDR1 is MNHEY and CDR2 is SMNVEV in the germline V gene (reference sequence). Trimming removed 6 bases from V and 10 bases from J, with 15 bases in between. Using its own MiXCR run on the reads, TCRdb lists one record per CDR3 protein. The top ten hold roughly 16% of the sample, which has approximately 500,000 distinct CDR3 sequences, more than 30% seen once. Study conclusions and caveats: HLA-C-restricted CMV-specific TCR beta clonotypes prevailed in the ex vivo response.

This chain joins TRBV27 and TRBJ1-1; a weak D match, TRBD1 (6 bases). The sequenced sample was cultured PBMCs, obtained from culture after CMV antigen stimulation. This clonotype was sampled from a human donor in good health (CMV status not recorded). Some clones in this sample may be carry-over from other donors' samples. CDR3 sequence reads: CASSLRGDLAFF. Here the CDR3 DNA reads TGTGCCAGCAGCTTAAGGGGGGATCTAGCTTTCTTT.